This TCR beta chain comes out of a study of T-cell reconstitution after alpha-beta-depleted transplantation in children. This clonotype was counted a few times. Unique molecular identifiers were incorporated when the TCRbeta library was constructed. One entry per CDR3 protein results from TCRdb running MiXCR on the PCR reads. The sample lists hundreds of thousands of distinct CDR3 sequences; approximately 32% were seen once. The source was PBMCs from the stem cell graft donor, collected from the stem cell graft. The clonotype was recovered from a human donor who donated a stem cell graft to a child with aplastic anemia.

The CDR3 nucleotides are TGCAGCGTTGAAAAGGGGTACAATGAGCAGTTCTTC. Amino acid sequence: CSVEKGYNEQFF. The chain employs TRBV29-1 and TRBJ2-1; D may be TRBD1 (5 bases). This CDR3 spans 12 amino acids. V gave up 2 bases and J gave up 4 bases, with 6 bases separating them. Germline CDR1 SQVTM, CDR2 ANQGSEA.